Sequencing of this T cell receptor beta chain was carried out in a study of blood T cell repertoires in COVID-19 (dated by TCRdb to 2020 to 2022). Study-wide context: The collaborator samples originated in the United States, Italy and Spain and spanned the acute and convalescent phases of COVID-19. The material from the prospective study consisted of cDNA or gDNA derived from T cells, B-cell-depleted T cells, or PBMCs. Deeply sampled blood TCRbeta repertoires from subjects exposed to, actively infected with, or recovered from COVID-19 were included in the dataset. The repertoires were released in a freely available public database intended as a resource for research on the immune response to SARS-CoV-2. The samples were drawn from two sources: the first 160 participants of the ongoing ImmuneRACE study, and 1,254 subjects contributed by 6 global collaborators. Nearly every sample came with metadata listing a de-identified subject ID, COVID-19 status, age in years and sex. Where HLA class I and class II types were available, the types were taken from metadata supplied by the sample provider, not from assay-based typing. What the authors observed across the whole study: The quantity of clinical and demographic metadata differed by source and by participant and was supplied without curation.

The germline V gene (reference sequence) gives CDR1 as WNHNN and CDR2 as SYGVQD. The CDR3 runs 18 amino acids, cysteine and phenylalanine included. Of the read, only the CDR3 DNA is kept; its 54 bases are in frame from base 1. Relative to germline, V is missing 6 bases and J is missing 4 bases, with 20 bases of the junction outside any gene match. Enrolling through a virtual design, the prospective study's participants ranged in age from roughly 18 to 90 years and lived across roughly 23 United States geographic areas. In the prospective study, cohorts were assigned on the basis of participant-reported clinical history obtained from a screening survey and a study questionnaire. Recovered participants in ImmuneRACE Cohort 3 were defined by two consecutive negative NP/OP PCR tests, clearance by a healthcare professional, or resolution of symptoms. Mobile phlebotomists in the prospective study collected whole blood, serum and a nasopharyngeal or oropharyngeal swab from every participant. Prospective study participants could optionally give additional blood draws and questionnaires over an approximately two-month period. Before DNA extraction, blood samples from the prospective study were shipped at room temperature or frozen.

TCRbeta CDR3 regions were amplified from genomic DNA using the immunoSEQ Assay, a bias-controlled multiplex PCR. The published analysis was carried out like this. Within the assay, amplification of reference gene primers was used to estimate how many nucleated cells each sample contained. To quantify the absolute abundance of each unique TCRbeta CDR3 rearrangement, sequence reads were collapsed and filtered. For each sample, productive Simpson clonality was calculated as the square root of Simpson's diversity index over productive rearrangements. The source is immuneACCESS, and TCRdb retained only in-frame sequences with V and J called. Part of the clones is not carried over; for the studies checked, unresolved V genes explain less than half of this, and the remainder is unexplained. V and J calls and clone size are those listed in that table; D and trimming were worked out from the DNA. The sample records over 250,000 clones, 87% of which are singletons. Of the sample, about 9.8% falls within the top ten clones.

Of note for this clone: Its specific antigen is unknown. There are no base qualities to consult, and no much larger clone falls within one base.

This sequence was found in a woman between 18 and 29 years old who had recovered from COVID-19. The sequenced sample consisted of PBMCs or T cells enriched from blood (not recorded which). The V gene is TRBV10-1 and the J gene is TRBJ2-5, with 7 bases matching TRBD2. The DNA is as follows: TGCGCCAGCAGACCCGCCGGGCCCCCGACGGGAGGCCCAGAGACCCAGTACTTC. This encodes CASRPAGPPTGGPETQYF.